The clone carrying this T cell receptor (beta chain) was seen a few times. TCRdb recomputed calls from the 5' RACE reads with MiXCR, one row per CDR3 protein. The repertoire holds 200,000 to 250,000 distinct CDR3 sequences, with 12% as singletons. The source of the sample is a study of identical twins. The CDR3 consists of 15 residues. Looked up from germline, CDR1 is MNHEY and CDR2 is SMNVEV (reference sequence). With 3 bases clipped from V and 3 bases from J, the junction kept 4 bases outside the gene matches. This sample also belongs to another study, concerning yellow fever vaccine responses in identical twins.

This sequence originates from a woman aged 18-29 years in good health. The chain couples TRBV27 to TRBJ2-2; 7 nucleotides line up with TRBD1. Material: memory (CD45RO+) T cells sorted from blood. DNA for the CDR3: TGTGCCAGCAGTTTCAGGGACAGAGACACCGGGGAGCTGTTTTTT. Translation gives CASSFRDRDTGELFF.